This is a list of T cell receptor beta chains from one sample in a study of control samples from healthy donors and cancer patients. Assay used: immunoSEQ multiplex PCR; TCRdb lists only in-frame clones, some missing. The table for this sample gives some 190,000 clones. Sequenced material: blood. The receptors were gathered from a woman aged 25 to 39 in good health. Each CDR3 is given with its conserved first and last residue. A D gene is named only where the DNA matches it firmly.

J gene | D gene | V gene | CDR3 protein | CDR3 DNA
TRBJ1-2 | TRBD1 | TRBV11-1 | CASSPTGFGGYTF | TGTGCCAGCAGCCCGACAGGGTTCGGTGGCTACACCTTC
TRBJ1-5 | NA | TRBV19 | CASSLTYGGNQPQHF | TGTGCCAGTAGTCTGACCTACGGGGGCAATCAGCCCCAGCATTTT
TRBJ2-3 | TRBD1 | TRBV19 | CATWAGQGLHTQYF | TGTGCCACCTGGGCGGGACAGGGACTTCATACGCAGTATTTT
TRBJ2-3 | NA | TRBV27 | CASRRGAGTDTQYF | TGTGCCAGCAGGAGGGGGGCTGGCACAGATACGCAGTATTTT
TRBJ1-3 | NA | TRBV15 | CATSRDRGQGLNTIYF | TGTGCCACCAGCAGAGATCGGGGGCAGGGGTTAAACACCATATATTTT
TRBJ1-5 | NA | TRBV27 | CHGGRAPNQPQHF | TGTCATGGGGGCAGAGCACCCAATCAGCCCCAGCATTTT
TRBJ1-5 | NA | TRBV3-1/TRBV3-2 | CASSQGTVSNQPQHF | TGTGCCAGCAGCCAAGGGACAGTTAGCAATCAGCCCCAGCATTTT
TRBJ1-3 | NA | TRBV7-8 | CASSPFYKQGRTSGNTIYF | TGTGCCAGCAGCCCGTTCTATAAACAGGGCCGAACCTCTGGAAACACCATATATTTT
TRBJ2-1 | NA | TRBV7-2 | CASSKQGSYNEQFF | TGTGCCAGCAGTAAGCAAGGGTCCTACAATGAGCAGTTCTTC
TRBJ2-7 | NA | TRBV18 | CASSLAYEQYF | TGTGCCAGCTCACTAGCCTACGAGCAGTACTTC
TRBJ1-3 | TRBD1 | TRBV2 | CASSDRGRDGNTIYF | TGTGCCAGCAGCGACAGGGGACGGGATGGAAACACCATATATTTT
TRBJ2-1 | TRBD2 | TRBV3-1/TRBV3-2 | CASSQPGLDNEQFF | TGTGCCAGCAGCCAGCCGGGACTAGACAATGAGCAGTTCTTC
TRBJ2-1 | TRBD1 | TRBV7-2 | CASSIDRGPGNEQFF | TGTGCCAGCAGCATAGACAGGGGGCCGGGCAATGAGCAGTTCTTC
TRBJ1-4 | NA | TRBV7-9 | CASSVRGGYGEKLFF | TGTGCCAGCAGCGTTAGGGGAGGTTACGGTGAAAAACTGTTTTTT
TRBJ2-2 | TRBD2 | TRBV7-8 | CASSPRGLAGTGELFF | TGTGCCAGCAGCCCGAGGGGACTAGCGGGCACCGGGGAGCTGTTTTTT
TRBJ2-5 | TRBD1 | TRBV7-2 | CASSPRGPQETQYF | TGTGCCAGCAGCCCAAGGGGGCCCCAAGAGACCCAGTACTTC
TRBJ2-3 | TRBD2 | TRBV6-5 | CATEKLAGVWDTQYF | TGTGCCACCGAAAAACTAGCGGGGGTTTGGGATACGCAGTATTTT
TRBJ1-4 | NA | TRBV5-1 | CASSRQANEKLFF | TGCGCCAGCAGTCGGCAGGCGAATGAAAAACTGTTTTTT
TRBJ1-5 | TRBD1 | TRBV28 | CASSFGQGRQPQHF | TGTGCCAGCAGTTTTGGACAGGGCAGACAGCCCCAGCATTTT
TRBJ1-4 | NA | TRBV7-9 | CASSLVSGTKNEKLFF | TGTGCCAGCAGCTTAGTTTCCGGGACGAAAAATGAAAAACTGTTTTTT
TRBJ2-7 | TRBD1 | TRBV6-5 | CASSYSQGAYEQYF | TGTGCCAGCAGTTACTCACAGGGGGCCTACGAGCAGTACTTC
TRBJ1-2 | NA | TRBV29-1 | CSDDSEYGYTF | TGCAGTGACGACAGCGAATATGGCTACACCTTC